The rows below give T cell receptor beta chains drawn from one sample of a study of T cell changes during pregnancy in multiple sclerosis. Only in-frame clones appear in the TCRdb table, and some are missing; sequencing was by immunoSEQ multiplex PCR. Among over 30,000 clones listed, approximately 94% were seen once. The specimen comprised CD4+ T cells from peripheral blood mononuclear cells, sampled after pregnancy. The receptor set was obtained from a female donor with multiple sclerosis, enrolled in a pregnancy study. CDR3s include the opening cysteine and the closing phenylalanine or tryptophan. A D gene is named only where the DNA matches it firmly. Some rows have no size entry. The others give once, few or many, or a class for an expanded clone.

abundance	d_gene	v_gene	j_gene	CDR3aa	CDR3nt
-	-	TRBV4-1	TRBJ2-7	CASSHEIDPDFSYEQYF	TGCGCCAGCAGCCACGAAATTGACCCTGACTTCTCCTACGAGCAGTACTTC
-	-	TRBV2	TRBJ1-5	CASNSGVKNQPQHF	TGTGCCAGCAACTCGGGGGTGAAGAATCAGCCCCAGCATTTT
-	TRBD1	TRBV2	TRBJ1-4	CASRNGQGLNEKLFF	TGTGCCAGCAGAAACGGACAGGGACTTAATGAAAAACTGTTTTTT
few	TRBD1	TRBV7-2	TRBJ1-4	CASSLATRQGKGEKLFF	TGTGCCAGCAGCTTAGCGACCCGACAGGGGAAGGGTGAAAAACTGTTTTTT
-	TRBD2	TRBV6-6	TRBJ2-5	CASSYSTSGGTQYF	TGTGCCAGCAGTTACTCGACTAGCGGGGGTACCCAGTACTTC
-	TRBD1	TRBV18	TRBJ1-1	CASSPDRVTEAFF	TGTGCCAGCTCACCAGACAGGGTGACTGAAGCTTTCTTT
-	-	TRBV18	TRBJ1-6	CASSPPTNGNSPLHF	TGTGCCAGCTCACCTCCGACAAATGGGAATTCACCCCTCCACTTT
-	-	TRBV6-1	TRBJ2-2	CASSEALVTTLHGELFF	TGTGCCAGCAGTGAAGCGCTAGTGACGACCCTCCACGGGGAGCTGTTTTTT
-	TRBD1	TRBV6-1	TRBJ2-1	CASTVQGERDEQFF	TGTGCCAGCACGGTCCAGGGGGAGAGGGATGAGCAGTTCTTC
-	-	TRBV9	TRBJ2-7	CASSINLLGAWYEQYF	TGTGCCAGCAGCATCAATCTACTAGGAGCTTGGTACGAGCAGTACTTC
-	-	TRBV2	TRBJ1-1	CASSDRSGRSTEAFF	TGTGCCAGCAGTGATCGGTCAGGGCGAAGCACTGAAGCTTTCTTT
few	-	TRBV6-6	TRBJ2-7	CASSRTGGHEQYF	TGTGCCAGCAGTCGCACGGGGGGCCACGAGCAGTACTTC
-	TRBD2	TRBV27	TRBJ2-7	CASSSLLLAGAYEQYF	TGTGCCAGCAGTTCCCTTCTACTAGCGGGGGCCTACGAGCAGTACTTC
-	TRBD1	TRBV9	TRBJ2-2	CASSVRGTAPTGELFF	TGTGCCAGCAGCGTAAGGGGGACAGCCCCGACCGGGGAGCTGTTTTTT
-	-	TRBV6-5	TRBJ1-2	CASTPRRTQNYGYTF	TGTGCCAGCACCCCTCGTAGAACCCAAAACTATGGCTACACCTTC
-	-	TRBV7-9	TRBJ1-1	CASSLEAGVGTEAFF	TGTGCCAGCAGCTTAGAGGCGGGGGTAGGGACTGAAGCTTTCTTT
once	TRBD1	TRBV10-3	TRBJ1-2	CAISELGQGPYGYTF	TGTGCCATCAGTGAGCTCGGACAGGGGCCCTATGGCTACACCTTC
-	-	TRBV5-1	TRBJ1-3	CASSYGEGNTIYF	TGCGCCAGCAGCTACGGGGAAGGAAACACCATATATTTT
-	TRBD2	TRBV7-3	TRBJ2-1	CASSLSSGGYNEQFF	TGTGCCAGCAGCTTAAGTAGCGGGGGGTACAATGAGCAGTTCTTC
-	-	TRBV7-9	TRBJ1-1	CASSQGGTEAFF	TGTGCCAGCTCCCAGGGCGGCACTGAAGCTTTCTTT
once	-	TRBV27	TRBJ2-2	CASRLGTSNTGELFF	TGTGCCAGCAGACTCGGGACATCGAACACCGGGGAGCTGTTTTTT
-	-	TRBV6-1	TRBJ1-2	CASSEAGAGTNYGYTF	TGTGCCAGCAGTGAAGCTGGGGCAGGCACCAACTATGGCTACACCTTC
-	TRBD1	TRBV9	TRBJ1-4	CASSAQGPNEKLFF	TGTGCCAGCAGCGCACAGGGGCCTAATGAAAAACTGTTTTTT
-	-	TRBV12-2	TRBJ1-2	CASRLEPRDRSNYGYTF	TGTGCAAGTCGCTTAGAACCCCGGGACAGATCTAACTATGGCTACACCTTC